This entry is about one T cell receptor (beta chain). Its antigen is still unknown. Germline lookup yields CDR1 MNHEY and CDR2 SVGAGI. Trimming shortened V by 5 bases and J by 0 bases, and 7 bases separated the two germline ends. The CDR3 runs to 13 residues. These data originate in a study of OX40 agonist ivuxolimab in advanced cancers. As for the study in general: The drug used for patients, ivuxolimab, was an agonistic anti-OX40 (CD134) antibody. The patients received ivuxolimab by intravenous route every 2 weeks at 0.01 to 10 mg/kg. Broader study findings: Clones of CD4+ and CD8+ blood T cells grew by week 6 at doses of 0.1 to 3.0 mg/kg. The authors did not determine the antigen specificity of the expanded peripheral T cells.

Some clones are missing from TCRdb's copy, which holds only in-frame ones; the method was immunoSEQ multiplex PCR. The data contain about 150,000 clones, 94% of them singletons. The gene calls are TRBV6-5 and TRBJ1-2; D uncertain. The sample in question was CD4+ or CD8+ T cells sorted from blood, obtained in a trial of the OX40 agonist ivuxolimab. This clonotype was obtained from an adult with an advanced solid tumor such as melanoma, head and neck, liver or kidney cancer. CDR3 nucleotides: TGTGCCAGCAGTCCTACAACTAACTATGGCTACACCTTC. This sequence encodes CASSPTTNYGYTF.